This T cell receptor beta chain appears in the sequencing data of a study of blood T cell repertoires in COVID-19. At the level of the study: The analysed material was cDNA or gDNA that came from T cells, B-cell-depleted T cells, or PBMCs.

As processed by the authors: Amplifying reference gene primers gave estimates of nucleated cell counts. The assay was immunoSEQ multiplex PCR, and TCRdb's table has in-frame clones only and misses some. The V and J calls and clone size come from that table; D and trimming were worked out from the DNA. The sample includes around 50,000 clones, 70% to 90% of them seen just once. Trimming pared 1 base from V and 5 bases from J, leaving 18 bases between. CDR1 is MNHNS and CDR2 is SASEGT in the germline V gene. The CDR3 has 17 amino acids. Sequences were obtained from peripheral blood. This sequence joins TRBV6-1 and TRBJ2-1, with a possible D match to TRBD2 (5 bases). The clonotype comes from a human donor in a cohort sampled during active COVID-19. The CDR3 bases are TGTGCCAGCAGTGAAGGTAAAGGGCGGGTTATTCACAATGAGCAGTTCTTC. Its protein is CASSEGKGRVIHNEQFF.